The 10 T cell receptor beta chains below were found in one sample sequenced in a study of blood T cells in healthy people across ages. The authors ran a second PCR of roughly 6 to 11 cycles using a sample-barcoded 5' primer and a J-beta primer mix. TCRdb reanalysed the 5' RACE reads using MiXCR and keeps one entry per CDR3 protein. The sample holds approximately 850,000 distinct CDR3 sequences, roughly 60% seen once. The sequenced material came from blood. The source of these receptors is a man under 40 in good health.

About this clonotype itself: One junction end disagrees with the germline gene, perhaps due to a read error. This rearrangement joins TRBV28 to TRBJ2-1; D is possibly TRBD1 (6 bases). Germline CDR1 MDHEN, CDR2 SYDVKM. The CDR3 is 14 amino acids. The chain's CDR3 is CASRADSLDNQQFF. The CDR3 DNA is TGTGCCAGCAGGGCGGACAGCCTCGACAATCAGCAGTTCTTC.

This chain's CDR3 is CASSEGRARQETQYF. As DNA, the CDR3 is TGCGCCAGCAGTGAAGGCAGGGCTCGGCAAGAGACCCAGTACTTC. The chain links TRBV10-2 to TRBJ2-5; D might be TRBD1 (5 bases). The CDR3 length is 15 residues. Germline-derived CDR1 and CDR2 are WSHSY and SAAADI. V lost 3 bases and J lost 2, with 13 bases in between.

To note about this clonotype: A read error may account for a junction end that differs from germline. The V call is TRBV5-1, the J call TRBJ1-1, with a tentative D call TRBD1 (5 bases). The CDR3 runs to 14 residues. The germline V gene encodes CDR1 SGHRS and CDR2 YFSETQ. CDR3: CASSLAQGNTEAFF. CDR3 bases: TGTGCCAGCAGTTTAGCGCAGGGGAACACTGAAGCTTTCTTT.

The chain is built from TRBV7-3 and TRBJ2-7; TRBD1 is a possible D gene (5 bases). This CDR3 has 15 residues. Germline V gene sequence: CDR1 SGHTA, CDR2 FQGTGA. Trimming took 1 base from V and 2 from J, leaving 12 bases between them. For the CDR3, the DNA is TGTGCCAGCAGCTTAAAGGATGGGGCCGCCTACGAGCAGTACTTC. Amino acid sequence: CASSLKDGAAYEQYF.

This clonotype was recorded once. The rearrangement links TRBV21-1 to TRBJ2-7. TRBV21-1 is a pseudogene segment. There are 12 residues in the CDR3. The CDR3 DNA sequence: TGTGCCAGCAGGGAGGAGTCCTACGAGCAGTACTTC. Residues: CASREESYEQYF.

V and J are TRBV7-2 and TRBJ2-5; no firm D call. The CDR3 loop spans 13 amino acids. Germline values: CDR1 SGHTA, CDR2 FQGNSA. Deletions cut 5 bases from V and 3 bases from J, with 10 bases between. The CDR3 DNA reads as TGTGCCAGCAGCGAACAGATAAAAGAGACCCAGTACTTC. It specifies CASSEQIKETQYF.

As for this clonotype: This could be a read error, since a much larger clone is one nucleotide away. CDR3 in amino acids: CTSSLAGRSSYEQYF. The DNA for the CDR3 is TGTACCAGCAGCTTGGCCGGGCGGAGCTCCTACGAGCAGTACTTC. The V call is TRBV5-6, the J call TRBJ2-7; D not certain. This CDR3 has 15 residues. The germline V gene encodes CDR1 SGHDT and CDR2 YYEEEE.

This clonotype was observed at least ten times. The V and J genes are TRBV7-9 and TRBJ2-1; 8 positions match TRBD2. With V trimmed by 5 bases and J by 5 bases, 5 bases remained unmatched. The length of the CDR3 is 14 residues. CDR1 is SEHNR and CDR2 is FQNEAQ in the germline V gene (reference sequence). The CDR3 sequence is CASSQLAVNNEQFF. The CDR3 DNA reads TGTGCCAGCAGCCAACTAGCGGTAAACAATGAGCAGTTCTTC.

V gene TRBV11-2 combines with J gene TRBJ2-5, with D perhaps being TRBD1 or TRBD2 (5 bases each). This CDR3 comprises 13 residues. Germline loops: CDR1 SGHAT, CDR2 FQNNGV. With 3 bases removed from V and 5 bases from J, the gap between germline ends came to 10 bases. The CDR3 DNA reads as TGTGCCAGCAGCTTTTTGGGGGTTGAGACCCAGTACTTC. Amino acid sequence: CASSFLGVETQYF.

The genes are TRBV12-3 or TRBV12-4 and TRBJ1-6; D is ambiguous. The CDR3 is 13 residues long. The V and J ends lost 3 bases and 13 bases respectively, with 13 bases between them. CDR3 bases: TGTGCCAGCAGTTTTCAACTTCGCGATCCCCTCCACTTT. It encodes CASSFQLRDPLHF.